This TCR beta chain was captured in a study of long-term antiretroviral therapy in people with HIV. The assay used was immunoSEQ (version v3.0), run at survey level. Sequencing aimed at roughly 40,000-55,000 T-cell genomes per sample. Assay used: immunoSEQ multiplex PCR; TCRdb lists only in-frame clones, some missing. Seen here are around 18,000 clones, 75% to 85% observed once, and the top ten hold 5% to 7.5%. This clone appeared once. CDR3 length: 17 residues. The V and J ends lost 3 bases and 0 bases respectively, with 17 bases between them. Germline assignment: CDR1 LNHDA and CDR2 SQIVND (reference sequence).

The input for sequencing was unsorted PBMCs, taken at the start of antiretroviral therapy, before treatment. This TCR was sampled from a man between 18 and 29 years old with HIV. The chain uses TRBV19 and TRBJ1-2; D call uncertain. The CDR3 DNA follows: TGTGCCAGTAGTATGGTTTCGGTATACGGAACTAACTATGGCTACACCTTC. Translation gives CASSMVSVYGTNYGYTF. Looking up the rest from reference TRBV19 and TRBJ1-2 gives the full variable domain: DGGITQSPKYLFRKEGQNVTLSCEQNLNHDAMYWYRQDPGQGLRLIYYSQIVNDFQKGDIAEGYSVSREKKESFPLTVTSAQKNPTAFYLCASSMVSVYGTNYGYTFGSGTRLTVV.